A selection of T cell receptor beta chains follows, all from one sample in a study of cytomegalovirus exposure and HLA in healthy donors. Profiling relied on immunoSEQ multiplex PCR, and the TCRdb table lists in-frame clones only, not all of them. This sample has roughly 110,000 clones; 65% to 80% occur once, and the top ten carry 4.2%. The sample consisted of PBMCs. Every receptor here comes from a male donor in good health and CMV-seronegative. Each CDR3 is given with its conserved first and last residue. Fields, in order: D gene, V gene, J gene, clone size, CDR3 protein, CDR3 DNA. The D gene is left open where the match is weak. Size values are once, few and many counts, or a class for expanded clones, and some rows have none.

NA	TRBV7-9	TRBJ1-1	NA	CASSSGLNTEAFF	TGTGCCAGCAGTTCCGGTTTGAACACTGAAGCTTTCTTT
TRBD1	TRBV5-1	TRBJ1-6	NA	CASSSWTGRSPLHF	TGCGCCAGCAGCTCATGGACAGGGCGTTCACCCCTCCACTTT
NA	TRBV5-1	TRBJ2-1	NA	CASSSTTSSYNEQFF	TGCGCCAGCAGTTCGACTACTTCCTCCTACAATGAGCAGTTCTTC
TRBD1	TRBV12-5	TRBJ2-3	once	CASGSGDRGGTDTQYF	TGTGCTAGTGGTTCCGGCGACAGGGGTGGCACAGATACGCAGTATTTT
TRBD1	TRBV7-9	TRBJ2-6	NA	CASTLLGQGVFSGANVLTF	TGTGCCAGCACCTTACTCGGACAGGGGGTTTTCTCTGGGGCCAACGTCCTGACTTTC
TRBD2	TRBV11-2	TRBJ2-1	few	CASSTRGGGGPYNEQFF	TGTGCCAGCAGCACAAGGGGTGGGGGAGGGCCCTACAATGAGCAGTTCTTC
NA	TRBV5-5	TRBJ2-7	few	CASSPETYEQYF	TGTGCCAGCAGTCCTGAGACCTACGAGCAGTACTTC
NA	TRBV27	TRBJ1-2	NA	CASTTSGGSYGYTF	TGTGCCAGCACCACTTCGGGGGGCAGCTATGGCTACACCTTC
NA	TRBV7-9	TRBJ2-1	NA	CASSLAGASNEQFF	TGTGCCAGCAGCTTAGCGGGGGCTAGTAATGAGCAGTTCTTC
NA	TRBV2	TRBJ1-5	many	CASSYTREVGQPQHF	TGTGCCAGCAGCTATACCAGGGAGGTGGGTCAGCCCCAGCATTTT
TRBD2	TRBV27	TRBJ2-1	NA	CASSQSGNSYNEQFF	TGTGCCAGCAGTCAGAGCGGGAACTCCTACAATGAGCAGTTCTTC
TRBD2	TRBV11-1	TRBJ2-1	NA	CASSPFGGSGNEQFF	TGTGCCAGCAGCCCCTTTGGCGGGAGTGGGAATGAGCAGTTCTTC
NA	TRBV6-6	TRBJ2-1	NA	CASRTGQYNEQFF	TGTGCCAGCAGGACAGGCCAGTACAATGAGCAGTTCTTC
NA	TRBV7-6	TRBJ1-4	NA	CASSLEALNEKLFF	TGTGCCAGCAGCTTAGAAGCACTGAATGAAAAACTGTTTTTT
NA	TRBV21-1	TRBJ2-3	NA	CASETSGTDTQYF	TGTGCCAGCGAGACTAGCGGCACAGATACGCAGTATTTT
NA	TRBV29-1	TRBJ2-2	once	CSVDAGLNTGELFF	TGCAGCGTTGACGCGGGCCTGAACACCGGGGAGCTGTTTTTT
NA	TRBV30	TRBJ2-1	NA	CAWSHEIIANEQFF	TGTGCCTGGAGTCACGAGATTATTGCGAATGAGCAGTTCTTC
NA	TRBV6-6	TRBJ1-5	NA	CASSTLGQPGQPQHF	TGTGCCAGCAGTACACTAGGACAGCCGGGTCAGCCCCAGCATTTT
TRBD2	TRBV5-1	TRBJ2-2	NA	CASSSLVAGGSGELFF	TGCGCCAGCAGCTCGCTAGTGGCGGGAGGCTCCGGGGAGCTGTTTTTT
TRBD2	TRBV5-1	TRBJ2-5	NA	CASSPAGLAQETQYF	TGCGCCAGCAGCCCGGCGGGACTAGCGCAAGAGACCCAGTACTTC